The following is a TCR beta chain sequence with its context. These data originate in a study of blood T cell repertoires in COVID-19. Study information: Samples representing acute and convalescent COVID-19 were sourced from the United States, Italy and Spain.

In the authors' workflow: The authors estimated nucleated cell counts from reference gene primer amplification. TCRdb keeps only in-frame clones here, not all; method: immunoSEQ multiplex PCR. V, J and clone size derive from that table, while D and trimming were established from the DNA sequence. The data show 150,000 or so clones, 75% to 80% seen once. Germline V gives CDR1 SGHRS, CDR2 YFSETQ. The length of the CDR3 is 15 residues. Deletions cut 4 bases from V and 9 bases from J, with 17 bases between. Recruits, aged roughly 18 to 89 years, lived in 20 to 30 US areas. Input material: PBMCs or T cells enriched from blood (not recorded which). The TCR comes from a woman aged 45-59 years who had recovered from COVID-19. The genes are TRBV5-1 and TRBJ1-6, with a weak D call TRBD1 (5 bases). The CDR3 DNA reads TGCGCCAGCAGCCTTGGACACCTTTTGACTTCACCCCTCCACTTT. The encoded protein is CASSLGHLLTSPLHF.